What follows describes a single TCR beta chain. CDR1 SGHDN and CDR2 FVKESK come from the germline V gene. V gave up 4 bases and J gave up 7 bases, with 11 bases separating them. This CDR3 is built from 13 residues. These data come from a study of PD-1 and CTLA-4 blockade in melanoma. Here immunoSEQ multiplex PCR was the method, and the copy in TCRdb shows in-frame clones only, minus some. The repertoire holds 28,000 or so clones, with more than 85% as singletons. The clonotype originates from a human donor with melanoma. Sequenced here: CD8+ T cells from peripheral blood, sampled from a patient given anti-PD-1 treatment. V usage is TRBV14 and J usage is TRBJ2-1; D is perhaps TRBD1 (6 bases). The CDR3 DNA follows: TGTGCCAGCAGCCTCCTAGGGACAAATGAGCAGTTCTTC. It translates to CASSLLGTNEQFF.